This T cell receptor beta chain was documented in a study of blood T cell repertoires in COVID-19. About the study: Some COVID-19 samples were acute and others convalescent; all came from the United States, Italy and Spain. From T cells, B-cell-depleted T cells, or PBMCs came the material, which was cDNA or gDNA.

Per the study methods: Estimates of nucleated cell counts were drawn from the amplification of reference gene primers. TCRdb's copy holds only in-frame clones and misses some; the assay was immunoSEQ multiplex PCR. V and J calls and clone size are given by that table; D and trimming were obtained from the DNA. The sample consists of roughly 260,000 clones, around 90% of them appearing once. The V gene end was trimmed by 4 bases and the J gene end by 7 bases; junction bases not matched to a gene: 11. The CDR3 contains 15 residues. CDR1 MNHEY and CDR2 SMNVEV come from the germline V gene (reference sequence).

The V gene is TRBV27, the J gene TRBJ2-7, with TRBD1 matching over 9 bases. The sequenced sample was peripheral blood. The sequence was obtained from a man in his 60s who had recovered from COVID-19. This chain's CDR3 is CASSSPGTGSNEQYF. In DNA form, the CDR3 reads TGTGCCAGCAGTTCCCCCGGGACAGGGTCAAATGAGCAGTACTTC.